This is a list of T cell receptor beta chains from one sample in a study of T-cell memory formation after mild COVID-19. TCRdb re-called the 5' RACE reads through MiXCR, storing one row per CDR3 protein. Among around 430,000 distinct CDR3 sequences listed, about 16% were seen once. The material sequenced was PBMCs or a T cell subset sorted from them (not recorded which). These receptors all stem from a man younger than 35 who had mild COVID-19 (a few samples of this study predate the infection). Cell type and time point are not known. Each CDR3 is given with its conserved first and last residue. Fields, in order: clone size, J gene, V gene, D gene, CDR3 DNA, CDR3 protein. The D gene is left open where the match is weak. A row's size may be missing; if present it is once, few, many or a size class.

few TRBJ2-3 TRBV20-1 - TGCAGTGCTGATGACATGGACCGCACAGATACGCAGTATTTT CSADDMDRTDTQYF
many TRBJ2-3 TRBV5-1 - TGCGCCAGCAGCTTGGAGGGACAACACGCAGATACGCAGTATTTT CASSLEGQHADTQYF
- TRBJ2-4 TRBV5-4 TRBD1 TGTGCCAGCAGCTTTCAGGGGGCCGAAAACATTCAGTACTTC CASSFQGAENIQYF
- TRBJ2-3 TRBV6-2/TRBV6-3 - TGTGCCAGCAGTTTTGACAAGCCCCTTGATACGCAGTATTTT CASSFDKPLDTQYF
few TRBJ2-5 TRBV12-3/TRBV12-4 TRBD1 TGTGCCAGCAGGTTGGCCGGGACAGGGGCAGAGACCCAGTACTTC CASRLAGTGAETQYF
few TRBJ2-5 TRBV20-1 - TGCAGTGCTATCCATGGAGAGACCCAGTACTTC CSAIHGETQYF
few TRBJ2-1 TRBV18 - TGTGCCAGCTCACAAATGAGGAATGAGCAGTTCTTC CASSQMRNEQFF
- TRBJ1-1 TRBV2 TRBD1 TGTGCCGCACAGGGGGCGGTGACTGAAGCTTTCTTT CAAQGAVTEAFF
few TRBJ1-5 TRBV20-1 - TGCAGTGCTAGAGATCGGGCAGGGGATAGGGGGCAGCCCCAGCATTTT CSARDRAGDRGQPQHF
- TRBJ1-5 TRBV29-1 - TGCAGCGTTGGTGGCCCGGGCCCCGATCAGCCCCAGCATTTT CSVGGPGPDQPQHF
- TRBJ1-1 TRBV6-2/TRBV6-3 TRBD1 TGTGCCAGCAGTTACGGGGGGACAGGGACGGACACTGAAGCTTTCTTT CASSYGGTGTDTEAFF
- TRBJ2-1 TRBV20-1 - TGCAGTGCGTGGGGGGGGCGATCGAATGAGCAGTTCTTC CSAWGGRSNEQFF
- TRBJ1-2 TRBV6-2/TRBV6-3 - TGTGCCAGCAGATCGCCGACCGGAGTCTATGGCTACACCTTC CASRSPTGVYGYTF
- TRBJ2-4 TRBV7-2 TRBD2 TGTGCCAGCAGCTTACCAGCGACTAGCGGGGACAAAAACATTCAGTACTTC CASSLPATSGDKNIQYF
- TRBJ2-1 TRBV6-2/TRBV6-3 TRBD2 TGTGCCAGCAGCCCCACAGCGGGGTTTGAGCAGTTCTTC CASSPTAGFEQFF
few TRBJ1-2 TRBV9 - TGTGCCAGCAGCTCAAGCATAGCGGGCGGCTACACCTTC CASSSSIAGGYTF
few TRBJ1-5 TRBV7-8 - TGTGCCAGCAGCTTAGGGCAGGCCATTAATCAGCCCCAGCATTTT CASSLGQAINQPQHF
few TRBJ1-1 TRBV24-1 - TGTGCCACCAGTGATAAGGGGAGCACTGAAGCTTTCTTT CATSDKGSTEAFF
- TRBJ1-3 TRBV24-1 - TGTGCCACCAGTGATCCTTATACAGGTCCCTCTGGAAACACCATATATTTT CATSDPYTGPSGNTIYF
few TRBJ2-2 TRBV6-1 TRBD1 TGTGCCAGCAGTCAAAGGGGGACAGGGAGGACCGGGGAGCTGTTTTTT CASSQRGTGRTGELFF
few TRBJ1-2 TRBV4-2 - TGTGCCAGCAGCCCTCCCGTCCCCATTAACTATGGCTACACCTTC CASSPPVPINYGYTF
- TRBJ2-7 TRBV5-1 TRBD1 TGCGCCAGCAGCCCGTCACGGGACAGGGGGTACGAGCAGTACTTC CASSPSRDRGYEQYF
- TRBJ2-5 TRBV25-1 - TGTGCCAGCAGTGAACGACTAGGAGGCCGGGAAGAGACCCAGTACTTC CASSERLGGREETQYF
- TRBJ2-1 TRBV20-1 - TGCAGTGGAGAGCCCTACAATGAGCAGTTCTTC CSGEPYNEQFF
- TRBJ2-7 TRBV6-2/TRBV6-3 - TGTGCCAGCAGCCAGTACTACGAGCAGTACTTC CASSQYYEQYF
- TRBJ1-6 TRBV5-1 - TGCGCCAGCAGCTTGACACCAGGGGTTGGTTCACCCCTCCACTTT CASSLTPGVGSPLHF
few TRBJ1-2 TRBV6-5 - TGTGCCAGCAGTAAACGGGGCTATGGCTACACCTTC CASSKRGYGYTF
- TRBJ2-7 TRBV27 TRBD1 TGTGCCAGCAGTCCTATCGGGACAGGGGGCCTCTACGAGCAGTACTTC CASSPIGTGGLYEQYF
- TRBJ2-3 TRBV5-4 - TGTGCCAGCAGCTTCTCGGGGGGCGTCACAGATACGCAGTATTTT CASSFSGGVTDTQYF
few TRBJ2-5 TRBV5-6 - TGTGCCAGCAGCTCCCAGGGGACCCAGTACTTC CASSSQGTQYF
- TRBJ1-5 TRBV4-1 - TGCGCCAGCAGCCAAGAACGATCTGGGGGTCAGCCCCAGCATTTT CASSQERSGGQPQHF
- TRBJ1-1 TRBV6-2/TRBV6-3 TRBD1 TGTGCCAGCCGAAGACAGGGAGTGAACACTGAAGCTTTCTTT CASRRQGVNTEAFF
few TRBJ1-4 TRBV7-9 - TGTGCCAGCAGCGCCCCGTCCGTCCAGGGGACAACTAATGAAAAACTGTTTTTT CASSAPSVQGTTNEKLFF
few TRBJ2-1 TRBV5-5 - TGTGCCAGCAGCTTCCGGAGGACGACTCCCAGCTCGTATGAGCAGTTCTTC CASSFRRTTPSSYEQFF
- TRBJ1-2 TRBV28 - TGTGCCAGCAGTTTGACAGCCTCTAACTATGGCTACACCTTC CASSLTASNYGYTF
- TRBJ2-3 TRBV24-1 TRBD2 TGTGCCACCAGTGATACTAGCGGGGGTAGCACAGATACGCAGTATTTT CATSDTSGGSTDTQYF
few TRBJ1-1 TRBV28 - TGTGCCAGCAGTTTTCCGGGCATGAACACTGAAGCTTTCTTT CASSFPGMNTEAFF
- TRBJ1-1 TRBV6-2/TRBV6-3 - TGTGCCAGCAGTTACCCCACGGGGGCGGGGGCCCGGCTGAACACTGAAGCTTTCTTT CASSYPTGAGARLNTEAFF
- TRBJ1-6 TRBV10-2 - TGCGCCAGCAGCGGGGGGGGCAATTCACCCCTCCACTTT CASSGGGNSPLHF
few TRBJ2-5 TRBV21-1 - TGTGCCAGCAGCAAAGCAGGAGGGGACAGGGATGGGGAGACCCAGTACTTC CASSKAGGDRDGETQYF
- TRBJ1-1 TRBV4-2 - TGTGCCAGCAGCCAAGAGACAGTGAACACTGAAGCTTTCTTT CASSQETVNTEAFF
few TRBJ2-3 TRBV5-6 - TGTGCCAGCAGCCCGGAGCAGGGGCAAAGGGAGGATACGCAGTATTTT CASSPEQGQREDTQYF
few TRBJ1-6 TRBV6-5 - TGTGCCAGCAGTTACTCGACAGGACCCGCGGCACCCCTCCACTTT CASSYSTGPAAPLHF
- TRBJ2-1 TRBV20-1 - TGCAGTGCTAGGACATACGAGTACAATGAGCAGTTCTTC CSARTYEYNEQFF
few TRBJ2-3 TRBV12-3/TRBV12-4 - TGTGCCAGCAGTTTTGGGACGGCAGGCCGCGGCACAGATACGCAGTATTTT CASSFGTAGRGTDTQYF
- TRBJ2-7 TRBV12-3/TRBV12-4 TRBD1 TGTGCCAGCAGCCCGCCAGGGGGCAACTACGAGCAGTACTTC CASSPPGGNYEQYF
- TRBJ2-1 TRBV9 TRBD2 TGTGCCAGCAGCGTAGCAGCTTTGGGGCTAGCGGCTAACAATGAGCAGTTCTTC CASSVAALGLAANNEQFF